Here is one T cell receptor beta chain with its context. These data belong to a study of blood T cell repertoires in COVID-19. Turning to the study itself: Nucleic acid was either cDNA or gDNA, and it came from T cells, B-cell-depleted T cells, or PBMCs.

Authors' processing steps: Reference gene primer amplification gave nucleated cell count estimates. The protocol was immunoSEQ multiplex PCR, while the TCRdb copy is restricted to in-frame clones and leaves out a portion. V and J calls and clone size are given by that table; D and trimming were obtained from the DNA. The profile covers approximately 140,000 clones, with 70% to 90% appearing a single time and roughly 30% taken by the ten largest. CDR3 length: 17 residues. In germline, CDR1 is LNHNV, CDR2 YYDKDF (reference sequence). J gave up 5 bases and V 5 bases, and 12 bases lay outside the gene matches.

The clonotype originates from a human donor in a cohort sampled during active COVID-19. The rearrangement uses TRBV15 and TRBJ2-5; 12 bases are a match to TRBD1. Sequencing input: peripheral blood. The CDR3 DNA sequence: TGTGCCACCAGCTCTCCGGGACAGGGGGCCCTCTGGGAGACCCAGTACTTC. This translates into CATSSPGQGALWETQYF.